Here is one T cell receptor (beta chain) with its context. The data belong to a study of blood T cell repertoires in COVID-19. Clones were read by immunoSEQ multiplex PCR, and TCRdb kept only the in-frame ones, dropping some. The top ten hold 14% of the sample, which has around 83,000 clones, 85% seen once. The ends were cut back, 0 bases at V and 2 bases at J, with 8 bases in the middle. This CDR3 is 15 amino acids long. Looked up from germline, CDR1 is ENHRY and CDR2 is SYGVKD. The rearrangement uses TRBV10-3 and TRBJ2-1, with D possibly being TRBD1 (5 bases). This TCR was recovered from a woman aged 65 to 85 with acute or convalescent COVID-19. Source material: peripheral blood. CDR3 sequence: CAISESQGPYNEQFF. CDR3 nucleotides: TGTGCCATCAGTGAGTCGCAGGGCCCCTACAATGAGCAGTTCTTC.